The clone carrying this T cell receptor beta chain has only a few counts. As yet, its antigen is unknown. A much more abundant neighbour one base away suggests this may be a read error. Profiled with immunoSEQ multiplex PCR; TCRdb holds only in-frame clones, not every one. The data contain thousands of clones, 72% of them seen just once; the ten biggest clones take up approximately 40%. CDR3 length equals 14 residues. Germline trimming cut 3 bases from V and 5 bases from J; bases unmatched to any gene: 6. From germline, CDR1 is SGHVS and CDR2 FNYEAQ. The data were taken from a study of graft-versus-host responses after intestinal transplantation. General study points: Graft-versus-host to host-versus-graft clonal ratios in allografts were high in patients with graft-donor T cell macrochimerism.

This sequence was found in a human patient who received an intestinal transplant, so some T cells may come from the graft donor. V is TRBV7-6 and J is TRBJ2-7; TRBD1 aligns across 8 bases. Sequencing was performed on PBMCs, taken around 81 weeks after intestinal transplant. The CDR3: CASSFLRQGHEQYF. The CDR3 region has the DNA TGTGCCAGCAGCTTCCTCCGACAGGGGCACGAGCAGTACTTC.